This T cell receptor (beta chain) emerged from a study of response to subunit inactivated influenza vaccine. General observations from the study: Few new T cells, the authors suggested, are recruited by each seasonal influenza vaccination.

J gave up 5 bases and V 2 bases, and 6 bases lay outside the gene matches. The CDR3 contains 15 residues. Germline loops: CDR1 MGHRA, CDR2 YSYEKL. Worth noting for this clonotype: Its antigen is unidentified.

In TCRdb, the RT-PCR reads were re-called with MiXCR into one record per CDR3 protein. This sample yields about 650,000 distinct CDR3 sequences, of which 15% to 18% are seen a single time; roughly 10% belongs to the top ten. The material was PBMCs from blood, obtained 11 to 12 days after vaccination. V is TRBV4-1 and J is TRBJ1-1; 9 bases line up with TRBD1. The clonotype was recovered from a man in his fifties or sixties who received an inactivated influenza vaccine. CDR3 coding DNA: TGCGCCAGCAGCCAACAACAGGGGGCCGGGACTGAAGCTTTCTTT. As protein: CASSQQQGAGTEAFF.